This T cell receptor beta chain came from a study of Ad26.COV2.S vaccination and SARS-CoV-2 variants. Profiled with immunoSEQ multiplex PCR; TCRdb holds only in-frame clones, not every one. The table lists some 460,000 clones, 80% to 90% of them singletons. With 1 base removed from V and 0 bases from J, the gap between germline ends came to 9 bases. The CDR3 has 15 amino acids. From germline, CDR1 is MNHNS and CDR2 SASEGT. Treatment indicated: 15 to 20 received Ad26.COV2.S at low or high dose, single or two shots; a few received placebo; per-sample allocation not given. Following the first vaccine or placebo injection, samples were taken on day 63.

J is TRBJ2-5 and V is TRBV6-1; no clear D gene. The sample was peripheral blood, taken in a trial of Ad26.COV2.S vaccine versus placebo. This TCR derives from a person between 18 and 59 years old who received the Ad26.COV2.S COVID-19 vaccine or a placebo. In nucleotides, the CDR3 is TGTGCCAGCAGTGAAGGGTGGTTATACCAAGAGACCCAGTACTTC. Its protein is CASSEGWLYQETQYF.